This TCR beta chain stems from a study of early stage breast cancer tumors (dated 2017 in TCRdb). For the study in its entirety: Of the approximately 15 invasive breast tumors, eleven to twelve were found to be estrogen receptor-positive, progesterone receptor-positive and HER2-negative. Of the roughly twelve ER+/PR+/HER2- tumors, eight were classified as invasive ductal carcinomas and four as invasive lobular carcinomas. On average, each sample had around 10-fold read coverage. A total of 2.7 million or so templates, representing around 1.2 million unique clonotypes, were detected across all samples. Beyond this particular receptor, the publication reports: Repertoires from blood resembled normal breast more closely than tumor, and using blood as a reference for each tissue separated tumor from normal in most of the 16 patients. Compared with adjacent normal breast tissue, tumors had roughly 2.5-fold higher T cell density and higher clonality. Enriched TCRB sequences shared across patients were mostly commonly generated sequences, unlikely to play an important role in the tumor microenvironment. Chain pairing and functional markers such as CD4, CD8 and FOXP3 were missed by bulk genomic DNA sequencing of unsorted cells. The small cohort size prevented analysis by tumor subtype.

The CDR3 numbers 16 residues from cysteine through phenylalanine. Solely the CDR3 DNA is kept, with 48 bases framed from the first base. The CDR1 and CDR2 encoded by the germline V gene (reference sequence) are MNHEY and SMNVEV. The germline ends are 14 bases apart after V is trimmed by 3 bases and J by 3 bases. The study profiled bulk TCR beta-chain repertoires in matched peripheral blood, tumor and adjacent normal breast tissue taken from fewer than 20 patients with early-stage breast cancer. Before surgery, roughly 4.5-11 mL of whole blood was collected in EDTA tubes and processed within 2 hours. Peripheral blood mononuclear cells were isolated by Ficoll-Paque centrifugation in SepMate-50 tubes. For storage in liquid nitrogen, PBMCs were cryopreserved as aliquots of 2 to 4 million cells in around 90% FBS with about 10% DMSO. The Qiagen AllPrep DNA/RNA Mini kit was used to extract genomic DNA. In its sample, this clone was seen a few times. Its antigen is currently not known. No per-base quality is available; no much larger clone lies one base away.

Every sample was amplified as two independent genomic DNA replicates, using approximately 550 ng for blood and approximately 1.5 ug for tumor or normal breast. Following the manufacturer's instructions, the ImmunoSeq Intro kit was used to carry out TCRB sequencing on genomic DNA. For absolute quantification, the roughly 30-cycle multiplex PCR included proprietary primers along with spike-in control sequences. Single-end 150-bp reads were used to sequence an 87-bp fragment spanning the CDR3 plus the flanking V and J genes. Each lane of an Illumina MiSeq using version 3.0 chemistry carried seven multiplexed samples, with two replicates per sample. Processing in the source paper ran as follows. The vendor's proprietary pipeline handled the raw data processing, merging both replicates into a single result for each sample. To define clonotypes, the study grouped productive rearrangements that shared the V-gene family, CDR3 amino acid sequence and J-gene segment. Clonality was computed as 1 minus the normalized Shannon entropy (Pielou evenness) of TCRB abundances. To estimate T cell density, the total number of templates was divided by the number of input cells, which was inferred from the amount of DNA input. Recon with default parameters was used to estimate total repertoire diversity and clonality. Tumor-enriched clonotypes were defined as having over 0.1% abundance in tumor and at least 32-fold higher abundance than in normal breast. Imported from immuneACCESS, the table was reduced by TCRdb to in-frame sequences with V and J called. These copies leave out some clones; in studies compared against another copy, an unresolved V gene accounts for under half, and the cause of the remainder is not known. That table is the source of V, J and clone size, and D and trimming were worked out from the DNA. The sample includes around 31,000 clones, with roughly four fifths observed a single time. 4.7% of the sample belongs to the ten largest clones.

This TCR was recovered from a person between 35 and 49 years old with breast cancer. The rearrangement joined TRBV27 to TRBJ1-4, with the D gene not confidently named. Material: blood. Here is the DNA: TGTGCCAGCAGTTTTAAAGGCGACGGAGCTAATGAAAAACTGTTTTTT. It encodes CASSFKGDGANEKLFF. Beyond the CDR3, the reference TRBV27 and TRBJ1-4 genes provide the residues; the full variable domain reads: EAQVTQNPRYLITVTGKKLTVTCSQNMNHEYMSWYRQDPGLGLRQIYYSMNVEVTDKGDVPEGYKVSRKEKRNFPLILESPSPNQTSLYFCASSFKGDGANEKLFFGSGTQLSVL.